The source of this TCR beta chain is a study of CD8 T cells in Susac syndrome. A quantity of about 0.5 to 1 ug RNA underwent reverse transcription using random hexamers. An immunoSEQ multiplex PCR amplified TCR beta CDR3 over 54 Vbeta and 13 Jbeta. Using its own MiXCR run on the immunoSEQ multiplex PCR reads, TCRdb lists one record per CDR3 protein. Seen here are fewer than 60,000 distinct CDR3 sequences, 95% observed once, and the top ten hold around 0.75%. The CDR3 is 15 residues long. Germline CDR1 reads SGHTA; CDR2 reads FQGTGA. V lost 5 bases, J lost 1 base, and 6 bases stayed unmatched. The chain joins TRBV7-3 to TRBJ2-3, with 7 bases identical to TRBD2. Sequencing used CD8+ T cells from PBMCs. The TCR was taken from a human donor with Susac syndrome. CDR3 residues: CASSASGVGTDTQYF. The CDR3 DNA sequence: TGTGCCAGCAGCGCGAGCGGGGTGGGCACAGATACGCAGTATTTT.